These 16 T cell receptor beta chains share one sample of origin, sequenced in a study of T cell repertoires in cytomegalovirus infection. TCRdb analysed the reads with MiXCR anew, one entry per CDR3 protein. The repertoire has 55,000 to 85,000 distinct CDR3 sequences, roughly 22% of them found once; the top ten carry about 66%. These TCRs are of unknown antigen specificity. The specimen was CD8+ T cells from cultured PBMCs, collected from culture after CMV antigen stimulation. Every receptor here comes from a human donor in good health (CMV status not recorded). Some clones in this sample may be carry-over from other donors' samples.

This clonotype has a handful of counts. V and J are TRBV4-3 and TRBJ1-5; no firm D call. This CDR3 is built from 15 residues. Germline V gives CDR1 LGHNA, CDR2 YSLEER. V gave up 5 bases and J gave up 7 bases, with 18 bases separating them. The CDR3 is CASSLTNNFNQPQHF. The CDR3, as DNA: TGCGCCAGCAGCTTGACGAATAACTTCAACCAGCCCCAGCATTTT.

This clonotype appeared a few times. The chain combines TRBV7-6 with TRBJ2-3, with 8 positions matching TRBD1. The CDR3 is 16 amino acids. Germline-derived CDR1 and CDR2 are SGHVS and FNYEAQ. The V gene end was trimmed by 3 bases and the J gene end by 4 bases; junction bases not matched to a gene: 9. The CDR3 reads CASSFDSMTGADTQYF. CDR3 nucleotides: TGTGCCAGCAGCTTTGACAGCATGACAGGGGCAGATACGCAGTATTTT.

The rearrangement uses TRBV6-1 and TRBJ1-2; D not resolved. Trimming stripped 5 bases from V and 4 bases from J, with 14 bases between. CDR3 length: 14 amino acids. Germline V gene data show CDR1 as MNHNS and CDR2 as SASEGT. The CDR3 sequence is CASSYTDASYGYTF. CDR3 DNA: TGTGCCAGCAGTTACACCGACGCTAGCTATGGCTACACCTTC.

This clonotype was seen a few times. This CDR3 reads CASSSSWSNNEQFF. CDR3 nucleotide sequence: TGTGCCAGCAGTTCCTCCTGGTCTAACAATGAGCAGTTCTTC. The rearrangement joins TRBV6-5 to TRBJ2-1; no definite D call. The CDR3 loop spans 14 amino acids. Trimming cost V 4 bases and J 5 bases, with 12 bases left between them. Germline loops: CDR1 MNHEY, CDR2 SVGAGI.

This clonotype was seen a handful of times. This chain's CDR3 is CASSFSQFARGPHMDTEAFF. The CDR3 bases are TGTGCCAGCAGCTTCTCCCAATTCGCACGGGGCCCGCATATGGACACTGAAGCTTTCTTT. This rearrangement joins TRBV7-2 to TRBJ1-1, with a weak D call TRBD1 (5 bases). The germline V and J ends were trimmed by 3 bases and 3 bases, with 29 bases remaining between them. This CDR3 is 20 amino acids long. CDR1 and CDR2 (germline): SGHTA, FQGNSA.

This sequence joins TRBV29-1 and TRBJ1-1, with a weak D call TRBD1 (5 bases). Trimming stripped 3 bases from V and 5 bases from J, with 10 bases between. Germline values: CDR1 SQVTM, CDR2 ANQGSEA. The CDR3 length is 12 residues. This CDR3 is CSVERGGTEAFF. The CDR3 bases are TGCAGCGTTGAGAGGGGCGGAACTGAAGCTTTCTTT.

This clonotype turned up a few times. V is TRBV6-5 and J is TRBJ1-4, with a possible D match to TRBD1 (5 bases). The CDR3 is made up of 17 amino acids. Trimming took off 5 bases at V and 6 bases at J, with 22 bases between the two ends. The germline V gene encodes CDR1 MNHEY and CDR2 SVGAGI. This chain's CDR3 is CASSPRRGAVRDEKLFF. As DNA, the CDR3 is TGTGCCAGCAGTCCCAGAAGAGGGGCAGTCCGAGATGAAAAACTGTTTTTT.

The gene calls are TRBV6-2 or TRBV6-3 and TRBJ1-1; possibly TRBD1 for D (5 bases). Germline V CDR1 and CDR2: MNHEY, SVGEGT. The V and J ends lost 7 bases and 8 bases respectively, with 14 bases between them. The CDR3 covers 12 residues. The CDR3 here is CASNDGRVEAFF. For the CDR3, the DNA is TGTGCCAGCAACGATGGCAGGGTCGAAGCTTTCTTT.

The chain uses TRBV7-2 and TRBJ1-1; D is ambiguous. V was trimmed by 6 bases and J by 6 bases, leaving 11 bases between them. From germline, CDR1 is SGHTA and CDR2 FQGNSA. This CDR3 contains 12 residues. The CDR3 coding sequence is TGTGCCAGCAGTTCCTCCTTTTCTGAAGCTTTCTTT. Protein sequence: CASSSSFSEAFF.

This clonotype was observed a handful of times. The chain is built from TRBV9 and TRBJ2-7; 8 bases are a match to TRBD2. The CDR3 totals 10 residues. The germline V gene has CDR1 SGDLS and CDR2 YYNGEE. CDR3 sequence: CASGGNEQYF. The CDR3 DNA is TGTGCGTCGGGGGGGAACGAGCAGTACTTC.

There are a few counts of this clonotype. This chain links TRBV12-5 with TRBJ1-2; TRBD1 is a possible D gene (6 bases). This CDR3 comprises 18 residues. The V and J ends lost 0 bases and 3 bases respectively, with 20 bases between them. Germline-derived CDR1 and CDR2 are LGHNT and FRNRAP. Written as DNA, the CDR3 is TGTGCTAGTGGTTTGGTACAGAACAGGGCCAGGAGGGACTATGGCTACACCTTC. Translation gives CASGLVQNRARRDYGYTF.

This clonotype was recorded a few times. The rearrangement joins TRBV27 to TRBJ1-1; TRBD1 might be the D (5 bases). V lost 8 bases and J 8 bases, leaving 12 bases between the germline ends. The CDR3 loop spans 11 amino acids. Germline values: CDR1 MNHEY, CDR2 SMNVEV (reference sequence). CDR3 nucleotide sequence: TGTGCCAGCCTAGGGAGGGGAGAAGCTTTCTTT. It is translated as CASLGRGEAFF.

The gene calls are TRBV2 and TRBJ1-1, with 9 bases identical to TRBD1. CDR1 and CDR2 from the germline V gene are SNHLY and FYNNEI. CDR3 length: 13 residues. J gave up 11 bases and V 8 bases, and 12 bases lay outside the gene matches. CDR3: CASASGTGSDAFF. DNA of the CDR3: TGTGCCAGCGCAAGCGGGACAGGGTCCGACGCTTTCTTT.

This clonotype was observed a few times. This chain uses TRBV28 with TRBJ2-5; D remains ambiguous. Per the germline V gene, CDR1 is MDHEN and CDR2 is SYDVKM. The CDR3 runs 14 residues. The V and J ends lost 3 bases and 4 bases respectively, with 12 bases between them. The CDR3 here is CASSFIRQIETQYF. CDR3 DNA sequence: TGTGCCAGCAGTTTTATACGCCAAATAGAGACCCAGTACTTC.

This clonotype showed up just a few times. The chain has TRBV7-2 and TRBJ2-3, with 11 positions matching TRBD2. Germline CDR1 and CDR2: SGHTA and FQGNSA. The CDR3 runs 15 residues. The V gene end was trimmed by 4 bases and the J gene end by 3 bases; junction bases not matched to a gene: 3. This chain's CDR3 is CASSYLAGGTDTQYF. In DNA, the CDR3 is TGTGCCAGCAGCTACCTAGCGGGGGGTACAGATACGCAGTATTTT.

This rearrangement joins TRBV4-1 to TRBJ2-7; no clear D. V lost 4 bases, J lost 0 bases, and 10 bases lay in between. The V gene's germline CDR1 is MGHRA and CDR2 YSYEKL. The CDR3 spans 14 residues. As DNA, the CDR3 is TGCGCCAGCAGCCCAGAAGGTTTCTCCTACGAGCAGTACTTC. Translated, it gives CASSPEGFSYEQYF.